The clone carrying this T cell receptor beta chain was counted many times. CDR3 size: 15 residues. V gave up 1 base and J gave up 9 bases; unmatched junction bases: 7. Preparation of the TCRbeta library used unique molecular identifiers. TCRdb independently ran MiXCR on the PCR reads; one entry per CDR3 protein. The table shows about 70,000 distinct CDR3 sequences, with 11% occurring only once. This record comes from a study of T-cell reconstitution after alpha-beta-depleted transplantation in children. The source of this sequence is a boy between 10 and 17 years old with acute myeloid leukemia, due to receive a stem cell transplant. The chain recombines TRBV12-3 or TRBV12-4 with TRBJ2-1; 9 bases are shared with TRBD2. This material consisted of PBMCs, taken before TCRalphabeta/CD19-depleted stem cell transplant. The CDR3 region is CASSLGLAGLGEQFF. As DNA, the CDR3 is TGTGCCAGCAGTTTAGGTCTAGCGGGGTTAGGTGAGCAGTTCTTC.